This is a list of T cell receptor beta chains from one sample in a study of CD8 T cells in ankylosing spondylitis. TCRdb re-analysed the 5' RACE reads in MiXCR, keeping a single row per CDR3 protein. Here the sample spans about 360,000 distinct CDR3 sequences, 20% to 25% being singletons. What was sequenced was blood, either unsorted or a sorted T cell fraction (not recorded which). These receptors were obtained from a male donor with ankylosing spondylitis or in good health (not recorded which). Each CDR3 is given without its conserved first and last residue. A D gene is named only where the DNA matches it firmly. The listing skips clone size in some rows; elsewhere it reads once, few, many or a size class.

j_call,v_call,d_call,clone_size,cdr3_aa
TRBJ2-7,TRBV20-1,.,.,SARGLGYEQY
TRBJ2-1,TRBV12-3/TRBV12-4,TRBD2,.,ASKGTRGDNEQF
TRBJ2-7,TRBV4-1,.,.,ASSQDLTERWGEQY
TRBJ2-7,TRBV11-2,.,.,ASSLVFKGHEQY
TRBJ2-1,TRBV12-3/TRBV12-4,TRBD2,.,ASRPREGLHYNEQF
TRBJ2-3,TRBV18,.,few,ASAGGGSDTQY
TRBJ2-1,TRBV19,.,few,ASSIVRNRALYNEQF
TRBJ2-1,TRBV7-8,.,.,ASSRISGEQF
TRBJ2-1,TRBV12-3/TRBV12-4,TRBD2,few,ASRLLAGEYNEQF
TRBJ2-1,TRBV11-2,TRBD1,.,ASSLVWTGPYNEQF
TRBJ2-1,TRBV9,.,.,ASSVARSLDDEQF
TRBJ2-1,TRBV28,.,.,ASSDRQSYNEQF
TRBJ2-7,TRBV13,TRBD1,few,ASSLEGRGQEY
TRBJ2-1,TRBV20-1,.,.,SARPRGTNEQF
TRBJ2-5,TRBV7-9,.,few,ASSLGELSQETQY
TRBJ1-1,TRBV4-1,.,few,ASSLTGADTEAF
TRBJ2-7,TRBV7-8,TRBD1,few,ASSSRPGTGFTYEQY
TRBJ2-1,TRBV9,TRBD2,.,ASSVALAYRSGGRGIAYNEQF
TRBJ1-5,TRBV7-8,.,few,ASSPLEGGNQPQH
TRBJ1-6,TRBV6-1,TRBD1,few,ASSKGTGGYSPLH
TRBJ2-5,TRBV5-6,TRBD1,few,ASSWTPTGGQETQY
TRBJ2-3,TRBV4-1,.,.,ASSQETVTDTQY
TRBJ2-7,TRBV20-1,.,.,SARDSAASYEQY
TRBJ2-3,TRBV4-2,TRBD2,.,ASSQEGLAGGPTDTQY
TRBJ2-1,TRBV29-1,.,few,SVERGPEPEQF
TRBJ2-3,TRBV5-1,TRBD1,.,ASSFEQGAKDTQY
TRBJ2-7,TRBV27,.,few,ASREVGPYEQY
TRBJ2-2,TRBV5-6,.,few,ASSGPGELF
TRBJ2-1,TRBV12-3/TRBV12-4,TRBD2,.,ASKPGTSGYNEQF
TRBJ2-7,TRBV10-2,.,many,ATRAEGYEQY
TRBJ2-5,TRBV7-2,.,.,DSSPSPSEAILGAQY
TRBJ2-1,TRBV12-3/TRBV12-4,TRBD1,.,ASSPGTGRRDEQF
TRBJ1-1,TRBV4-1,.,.,ASSQTPPSSRNTEAF
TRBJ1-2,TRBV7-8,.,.,ASSLVADNHGYT
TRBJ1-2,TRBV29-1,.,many,SVPGRNYYGYT
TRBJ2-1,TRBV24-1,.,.,ATSDLATGSYEQF
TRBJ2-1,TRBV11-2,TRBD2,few,ASSLRSWAGGLNEQF
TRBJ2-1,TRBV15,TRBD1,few,ATSRDQKTGVDEQF
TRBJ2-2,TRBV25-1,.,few,ASSQSVAGELF
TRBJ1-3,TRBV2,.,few,ASSEADGGNTIY
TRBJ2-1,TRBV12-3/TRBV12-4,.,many,ASTGWGRNEQF
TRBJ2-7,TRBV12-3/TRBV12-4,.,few,ASSLARGGPSSYEQY
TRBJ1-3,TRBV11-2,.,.,ASSRNREINTIY
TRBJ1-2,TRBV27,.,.,ASSLGPFVGYT
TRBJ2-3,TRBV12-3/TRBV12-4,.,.,ASSFGRSDTQY
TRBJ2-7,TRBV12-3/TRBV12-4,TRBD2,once,ASTTGLAGGRWSYEQY
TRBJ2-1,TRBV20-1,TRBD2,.,SASPRLAGVDNEQF
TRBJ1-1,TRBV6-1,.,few,ASSQGRGALGTEAF
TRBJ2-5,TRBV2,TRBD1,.,ASSEQGALETQY
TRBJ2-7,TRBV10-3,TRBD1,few,AISESLTGGTYEQY
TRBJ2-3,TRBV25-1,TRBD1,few,ASSPGQGLNSDTQY
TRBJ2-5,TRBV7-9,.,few,ASSLTGRQETQY
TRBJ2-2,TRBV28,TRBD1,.,ASRETGGLSDGELF
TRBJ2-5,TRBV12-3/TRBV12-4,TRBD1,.,ASSPNRGQRPQY
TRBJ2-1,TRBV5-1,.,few,ASSLVSTGWENEQF
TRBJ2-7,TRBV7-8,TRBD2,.,ASRPGTSGAYEQY
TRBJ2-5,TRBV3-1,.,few,ASSRLERETQY
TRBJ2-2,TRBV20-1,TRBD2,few,SARELAGGIMGELF
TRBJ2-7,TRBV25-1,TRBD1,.,ASSAGQGSGEQY
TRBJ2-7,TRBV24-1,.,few,ATSDLRTYEQY